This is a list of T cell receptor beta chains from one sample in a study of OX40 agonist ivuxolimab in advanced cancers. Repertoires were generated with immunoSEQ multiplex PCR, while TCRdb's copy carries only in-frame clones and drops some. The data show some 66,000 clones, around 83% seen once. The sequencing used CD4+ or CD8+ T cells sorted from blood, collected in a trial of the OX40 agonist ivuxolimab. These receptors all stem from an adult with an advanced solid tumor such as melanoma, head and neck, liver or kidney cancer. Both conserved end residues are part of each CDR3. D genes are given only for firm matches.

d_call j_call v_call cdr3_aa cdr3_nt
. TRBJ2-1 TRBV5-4 CASSSPDVHNEQFF TGTGCCAGCAGCTCCCCGGACGTACACAATGAGCAGTTCTTC
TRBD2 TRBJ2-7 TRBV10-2 CASRSDRGTSGSYEQYF TGCGCCAGCAGATCCGATCGCGGGACTAGCGGATCCTACGAGCAGTACTTC
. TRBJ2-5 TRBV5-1 CASSLNAGIQETQYF TGCGCCAGCAGCTTGAACGCGGGGATCCAAGAGACCCAGTACTTC
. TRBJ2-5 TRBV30 CAWSRVAGETQYF TGTGCCTGGAGTCGAGTGGCGGGGGAGACCCAGTACTTC
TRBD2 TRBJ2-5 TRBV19 CASSLAEETQYF TGTGCCAGTAGCCTAGCGGAAGAGACCCAGTACTTC
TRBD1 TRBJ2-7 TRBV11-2 CASSIRNPGTGGEQYF TGTGCCAGCAGCATTAGGAACCCCGGGACAGGGGGCGAGCAGTACTTC
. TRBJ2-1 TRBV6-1 CASRGGGSRYNEQFF TGTGCCAGCAGGGGGGGCGGGAGCCGGTACAATGAGCAGTTCTTC
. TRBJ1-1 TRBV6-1 CASGLTENTEAFF TGTGCCAGCGGCCTCACAGAGAACACTGAAGCTTTCTTT
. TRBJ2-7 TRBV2 CASSEAMEQYF TGTGCCAGCAGTGAAGCGATGGAGCAGTACTTC
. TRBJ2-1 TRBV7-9 CASSLSTGVSYNEQFF TGTGCCAGCAGCTTATCGACGGGAGTGTCCTACAATGAGCAGTTCTTC
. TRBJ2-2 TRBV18 CASSPLTDTNTGELFF TGTGCCAGCTCACCACTTACGGACACGAACACCGGGGAGCTGTTTTTT